This TCR beta chain was sequenced for a study of blood T cell repertoires in COVID-19. As for the study in general: The cDNA or gDNA used as material had been derived from T cells, B-cell-depleted T cells, or PBMCs.

V was pared by 1 base and J by 9 bases, with 3 bases of the junction left unmatched. CDR1 is SNHLY and CDR2 is FYNNEI in the germline V gene. The CDR3 is made up of 13 amino acids. Those who participated ranged in age from about 18 to 89 years and resided in under 25 US areas. Cohort placement rested on clinical history that participants reported themselves. Assay: immunoSEQ multiplex PCR; the TCRdb copy retains only in-frame clones and omits some. Of 350,000 or so clones listed, 65% to 90% are singletons. This chain connects TRBV2 to TRBJ2-4; 7 bases align to TRBD2. This clonotype was obtained from a woman between 35 and 50 years old with acute COVID-19. The sample consisted of PBMCs or T cells enriched from blood (not recorded which). CDR3 amino acids: CASSEEGGGIQYF. The CDR3 DNA is TGTGCCAGCAGTGAAGAGGGCGGGGGCATTCAGTACTTC.